The sequence of this T cell receptor beta chain was determined in a study of blood T cell repertoires in COVID-19. This table comes from immunoSEQ multiplex PCR, and its TCRdb copy is limited to in-frame clones, with some not included. In the table there are approximately 360,000 clones, around 90% of which are singletons. CDR3 length: 12 amino acids. Trimming left V 11 bases short and J 5 bases short, with 15 bases between. The V gene's germline CDR1 is SNHLY and CDR2 FYNNEI. What was sequenced was peripheral blood. This rearrangement joins TRBV2 to TRBJ1-2; weak D call: TRBD1 (5 bases). The receptor was isolated from a man between 18 and 29 years old with active or convalescent COVID-19. The CDR3 sequence: CAGALGSYGYTF. The CDR3 DNA is TGTGCCGGGGCCCTAGGGTCATATGGCTACACCTTC.